This T cell receptor (beta chain) was documented in a study of T-cell memory formation after mild COVID-19. Study-wide results and limits: Certain responding clones were present in pre-infection memory, suggesting participation of cross-reactive memory. Among contracting clones, CD4+ were mainly CM/EM and CD8+ enriched in EMRA.

The CDR3 contains 16 residues. Per the germline V gene, CDR1 is MGHRA and CDR2 is YSYEKL. The J segment lost 3 bases and the V segment lost 3 bases, leaving 9 bases of the junction unmatched. Amplification by 5'RACE using constant-segment primers produced TCR alpha and TCR beta cDNA libraries that carried sample barcodes and UMIs. TCRdb re-analysed the 5' RACE reads in MiXCR, keeping a single row per CDR3 protein. The sample records about 360,000 distinct CDR3 sequences, 13% being singletons. This clonotype was observed a few times. Its target is not known. The sequencing input was PBMCs or a T cell subset sorted from them (not recorded which). The TCR comes from a man younger than 35 who had mild COVID-19 (a few samples of this study predate the infection). Cell type and time point are not known. This chain joins TRBV4-1 and TRBJ1-1; 8 bases are shared with TRBD1. The CDR3 DNA is TGCGCCAGCAGCCAGAGACCCACAGGGGGGGACACTGAAGCTTTCTTT. Protein sequence: CASSQRPTGGDTEAFF.